The T cell receptor beta chain under discussion was sequenced for a study of shared clonotypes between healthy human individuals. Notes on the study in general: Despite large depth, sorted-subset datasets appeared incompletely sequenced.

CD8 cells classed as naive were CD45RO-negative and positively selected for CCR7, excluding terminally differentiated effector memory CD45RA+ cells. On this clone itself: Antigen unknown.

The trim removed 1 base at V and 2 bases at J, leaving 15 bases unmatched. Germline CDR1 and CDR2: KGHSH and LQKENI. This CDR3 is 20 amino acids long. Libraries were prepared by immunoSEQ multiplex PCR; TCRdb keeps only in-frame clonotypes and omits some of them. The table shows about 2 million clones, with 85% to 95% occurring only once. This receptor was taken from a man aged 18 to 30 in good health. Specimen: naive CD8+ T cells sorted from blood. The V and J genes are TRBV18 and TRBJ2-3; TRBD2 aligns across 10 bases. The CDR3 region has the DNA TGTGCCAGCTCACCACGAGCGGGAGGGCCTTCGATCGAGCACACAGATACGCAGTATTTT. Translated: CASSPRAGGPSIEHTDTQYF.